These 28 T cell receptor beta chains share one sample of origin, sequenced in a study of blood T cell repertoires in COVID-19. Clones were read by immunoSEQ multiplex PCR, and TCRdb kept only the in-frame ones, dropping some. The sample carries roughly 220,000 clones, roughly 89% recorded once. Sequencing was performed on PBMCs or T cells enriched from blood (not recorded which). The receptors stem from a woman aged 40 to 55 who had recovered from COVID-19.

This clone was counted a single time. The same CDR3 can be traced to other DNA sequences in this sample. The chain links TRBV10-3 to TRBJ2-1; D gene unclear. This CDR3 region has 12 residues. CDR1 is ENHRY and CDR2 is SYGVKD in the germline V gene. V was trimmed by 8 bases and J by 3 bases, leaving 8 bases between them. CDR3 protein: CAISSSYNEQFF. The CDR3 DNA is TGTGCCATCTCGTCGAGCTACAATGAGCAGTTCTTC.

This chain uses TRBV5-5 with TRBJ2-1; TRBD2 aligns across 8 bases. With V trimmed by 2 bases and J by 9 bases, 16 bases remained unmatched. Germline values: CDR1 SGHKS, CDR2 YYEKEE (reference sequence). The CDR3 length is 17 residues. CDR3 DNA: TGTGCCAGCAGCTTAGACATCGAAAGGACTAGCTTCGGTGAGCAGTTCTTC. It specifies CASSLDIERTSFGEQFF. The whole variable domain, remainder taken from reference TRBV5-5 and TRBJ2-1, is DAGVTQSPTHLIKTRGQQVTLRCSPISGHKSVSWYQQVLGQGPQFIFQYYEKEERGRGNFPDRFSARQFPNYSSELNVNALLLGDSALYLCASSLDIERTSFGEQFFGPGTRLTVL.

The chain is built from TRBV10-3 and TRBJ1-1, with D uncertain. V was clipped by 3 bases and J by 5 bases, with 10 bases between them. The CDR3 sequence is 13 residues long. Germline lookup yields CDR1 ENHRY and CDR2 SYGVKD. This chain's CDR3 is CAISESTWTEAFF. The CDR3 nucleotides are TGTGCCATCAGTGAATCTACGTGGACTGAAGCTTTCTTT.

This chain connects TRBV7-2 to TRBJ1-1; no clear D. Germline lookup yields CDR1 SGHTA and CDR2 FQGNSA. Trimming shortened V by 5 bases and J by 5 bases, and 12 bases separated the two germline ends. This CDR3 is 13 amino acids long. The CDR3 loop reads CASSVRSGTEAFF. CDR3 nucleotides: TGTGCCAGCAGCGTGCGGAGCGGGACTGAAGCTTTCTTT.

The chain uses TRBV3-1 (or the pseudogene TRBV3-2) and TRBJ2-7; D is perhaps TRBD1 (6 bases). V was clipped by 6 bases and J by 1 base, with 13 bases between them. CDR1 is LGHDT and CDR2 is YNNKEL in the germline V gene (reference sequence). The CDR3 totals 14 residues. The CDR3 region is CASSRGDNSYEQYF. The CDR3 region has the DNA TGTGCCAGCAGTCGTGGGGACAATTCCTACGAGCAGTACTTC.

This chain uses TRBV19 with TRBJ1-2; possibly TRBD1 for D (5 bases). The CDR3 contains 13 residues. Germline V CDR1 and CDR2: LNHDA, SQIVND (reference sequence). Trimming pared 3 bases from V and 5 bases from J, leaving 10 bases between. CDR3 in DNA: TGTGCCAGTAGTATCGACAGTCGGTATGGCTACACCTTC. It translates to CASSIDSRYGYTF.

The chain employs TRBV18 and TRBJ1-1; 7 bases align to TRBD1. The CDR3 totals 14 residues. In germline, CDR1 is KGHSH, CDR2 LQKENI. The ends lost 4 bases at V and 5 bases at J; junction bases unmatched: 7. CDR3 in amino acids: CASSRTGEGTEAFF. CDR3 nucleotide sequence: TGTGCCAGCTCACGGACAGGAGAGGGTACTGAAGCTTTCTTT.

A few counts support this clone. This chain uses TRBV30 with TRBJ1-4, with 7 nucleotides matching TRBD1. Germline CDR1 is GTSNPN and CDR2 is SVGIG (reference sequence). After removal of 3 bases from V and 8 bases from J, the junction contained 12 bases not matched to a gene. The CDR3 has 15 residues. The CDR3 here is CAWRSYRGEWEKLFF. The CDR3, as DNA: TGTGCCTGGAGGTCCTACAGGGGCGAGTGGGAAAAACTGTTTTTT.

CDR3 residues: CASSLRGGNEKLFF. The CDR3 nucleotides are TGTGCCAGCAGCTTAAGGGGAGGGAATGAAAAACTGTTTTTT. The genes are TRBV7-9 and TRBJ1-4; D is perhaps TRBD1 (5 bases). This CDR3 comprises 14 residues. Between the trimmed V and J ends, which lost 2 bases and 5 bases, there was a span of 9 bases. Germline-derived CDR1 and CDR2 are SEHNR and FQNEAQ (reference sequence). Combining the CDR3 with reference TRBV7-9 and TRBJ1-4 gives the whole variable domain DTGVSQNPRHKITKRGQNVTFRCDPISEHNRLYWYRQTLGQGPEFLTYFQNEAQLEKSRLLSDRFSAERPKGSFSTLEIQRTEQGDSAMYLCASSLRGGNEKLFFGSGTQLSVL.

This clone appeared once. V usage is TRBV6-2 or TRBV6-3 and J usage is TRBJ1-1, with 12 bases that match TRBD1. The CDR3 contains 18 residues. With 5 bases clipped from V and 5 bases from J, the junction kept 15 bases outside the gene matches. Germline assignment: CDR1 MNHEY and CDR2 SVGEGT. The CDR3 DNA is TGTGCCAGCAGTGACCCTCCGGGGACAGGGGGCGCGTGGACTGAAGCTTTCTTT. Protein sequence: CASSDPPGTGGAWTEAFF.

This chain connects TRBV24-1 to TRBJ2-3, with 7 bases identical to TRBD2. CDR3 length equals 14 residues. The junction had 2 bases not matched to a gene; V was cut back by 2 bases and J by 4 bases. Germline CDR1 and CDR2: KGHDR and SFDVKD. The CDR3 spells CATSDSRGADTQYF. The CDR3 DNA reads as TGTGCCACCAGTGATTCCCGGGGGGCAGATACGCAGTATTTT.

This sequence joins TRBV28 and TRBJ1-2; 7 positions match TRBD1. Germline trimming cut 3 bases from V and 4 bases from J; bases unmatched to any gene: 2. This CDR3 region has 13 residues. Germline assignment: CDR1 MDHEN and CDR2 SYDVKM. This CDR3 is CASSFGTAYGYTF. CDR3 sequence (DNA): TGTGCCAGCAGTTTCGGGACAGCCTATGGCTACACCTTC.

CDR3 sequence: CASSWPGLAGAGTGELFF. In DNA, the CDR3 is TGTGCCAGCAGCTGGCCGGGACTAGCGGGAGCGGGCACCGGGGAGCTGTTTTTT. The chain links TRBV7-8 to TRBJ2-2; TRBD2 matches 14 bases. The germline V gene encodes CDR1 SGHVS and CDR2 FQNEAQ. The V segment lost 4 bases and the J segment 4 bases; nucleotides outside the gene matches: 8. This CDR3 is built from 18 residues.

This sequence joins TRBV19 and TRBJ2-4; 12 positions match TRBD1. The ends lost 3 bases at V and 1 base at J; junction bases unmatched: 7. This CDR3 spans 18 amino acids. Germline V gene sequence: CDR1 LNHDA, CDR2 SQIVND (reference sequence). The CDR3 DNA is TGTGCCAGTAGTATCCCCGGGGACAGGGGGCTCGCCAAAAACATTCAGTACTTC. Translation gives CASSIPGDRGLAKNIQYF. Drawing the rest from reference TRBV19 and TRBJ2-4, the complete variable domain is DGGITQSPKYLFRKEGQNVTLSCEQNLNHDAMYWYRQDPGQGLRLIYYSQIVNDFQKGDIAEGYSVSREKKESFPLTVTSAQKNPTAFYLCASSIPGDRGLAKNIQYFGAGTRLSVL.

This rearrangement joins TRBV28 to TRBJ1-1; D is perhaps TRBD1 (5 bases). V was clipped by 7 bases and J by 3 bases, with 12 bases between them. There are 13 residues in the CDR3. Germline V gene data show CDR1 as MDHEN and CDR2 as SYDVKM. The CDR3 region has the DNA TGTGCCAGCATTCGGCCGGGGGACACTGAAGCTTTCTTT. This gives the protein CASIRPGDTEAFF.

The chain recombines TRBV5-1 with TRBJ2-1; TRBD2 matches at 9 bases. V trimming: 0 bases; J trimming: 7 bases; junction bases outside the gene matches: 8. This CDR3 is 16 amino acids long. Germline loops: CDR1 SGHRS, CDR2 YFSETQ. The CDR3 is CASSLVWTSAVNEQFF. The CDR3 DNA reads as TGCGCCAGCAGCTTGGTGTGGACTAGCGCGGTTAATGAGCAGTTCTTC.

This clone was detected a few times. The gene calls are TRBV6-4 and TRBJ2-7, with no clear D. V was clipped by 0 bases and J by 7 bases, with 31 bases between them. This CDR3 has 20 amino acids. The germline gives CDR1 MRHNA, CDR2 SNTAGT. The DNA for the CDR3 is TGTGCCAGCAGTGACTCTCGACCGCTAGACGGTCGCCTACGAGCAGTTGAGCAGTACGTC. This codes for CASSDSRPLDGRLRAVEQYV.

The V gene is TRBV25-1, the J gene TRBJ2-3; TRBD2 matches at 7 bases. The CDR3 covers 16 residues. Trimming took 1 base from V and 3 from J; bases not matched to a gene: 7. Germline CDR1 and CDR2: MGHDK and SYGVNS. CDR3 region: CASSEFSAGLTDTQYF. The DNA of the CDR3 is TGTGCCAGCAGTGAATTTTCAGCGGGATTGACAGATACGCAGTATTTT.

V usage is TRBV19 and J usage is TRBJ1-6, with D possibly being TRBD1 (6 bases). Germline V gene data show CDR1 as LNHDA and CDR2 as SQIVND (reference sequence). Trimming pared 5 bases from V and 7 bases from J, leaving 15 bases between. This CDR3 region has 15 residues. The DNA for the CDR3 is TGTGCCAGTAGTTCGCGACAGGCCCGAAATTCACCCCTCCACTTT. This sequence encodes CASSSRQARNSPLHF.

The rearrangement links TRBV15 to TRBJ2-5; possibly TRBD1 for D (6 bases). With 3 bases removed from V and 4 bases from J, the gap between germline ends came to 15 bases. Germline lookup yields CDR1 LNHNV and CDR2 YYDKDF (reference sequence). The CDR3 length is 15 residues. In DNA form, the CDR3 reads TGTGCCACCAGCAGGGGACGGGGCAGGGGAGAGACCCAGTACTTC. Amino acid sequence: CATSRGRGRGETQYF.

The chain links TRBV3-1 (or the pseudogene TRBV3-2) to TRBJ2-2, with 7 bases identical to TRBD2. This CDR3 comprises 16 residues. Looked up from germline, CDR1 is LGHDT and CDR2 is YNNKEL (reference sequence). With 4 bases clipped from V and 4 bases from J, the junction kept 9 bases outside the gene matches. In nucleotides, the CDR3 is TGTGCCAGCAGCCCCTTTGGAGGGAGGGGCACCGGGGAGCTGTTTTTT. Its translation is CASSPFGGRGTGELFF.

The chain is built from TRBV20-1 and TRBJ2-3; 9 bases match TRBD2. CDR3 length: 14 residues. V was clipped by 7 bases and J by 4 bases; unmatched bases: 9. Germline V CDR1 and CDR2: DFQATT, SNEGSKA (reference sequence). The CDR3 nucleotides are TGCAGTGGTAGTAGCGGGAGTGTCGCAGATACGCAGTATTTT. Protein product: CSGSSGSVADTQYF.

CDR3 residues: CASSSLGQAKNIQYF. The CDR3 nucleotides are TGTGCCAGCAGTTCCCTGGGACAGGCCAAAAACATTCAGTACTTC. The chain uses TRBV6-5 and TRBJ2-4; 7 positions agree with TRBD1. J gave up 1 base and V 4 bases, and 4 bases lay outside the gene matches. Per the germline V gene, CDR1 is MNHEY and CDR2 is SVGAGI. This CDR3 has 15 residues.

This clone has just a few counts. CDR3 amino acids: CASSVDPVITDTQYF. For the CDR3, the DNA is TGTGCCAGCAGCGTAGATCCGGTAATCACAGATACGCAGTATTTT. The rearrangement joins TRBV9 to TRBJ2-3; D unresolved. The CDR3 totals 15 residues. From germline, CDR1 is SGDLS and CDR2 YYNGEE. V was trimmed by 0 bases and J by 2 bases, leaving 10 bases between them.

This clone was seen once. The chain has TRBV27 and TRBJ2-7, with 9 bases aligning to TRBD2. CDR3 length: 20 amino acids. CDR1 and CDR2 (germline): MNHEY, SMNVEV (reference sequence). The trim removed 3 bases at V and 6 bases at J, leaving 24 bases unmatched. The CDR3 loop is CASSFRAPLIAGDLGVEQYF. The DNA for the CDR3 is TGTGCCAGCAGTTTTCGGGCCCCCCTCATAGCGGGAGACCTGGGTGTCGAGCAGTACTTC.

The V and J genes are TRBV4-3 and TRBJ2-1, with 10 bases aligning to TRBD2. V was pared by 0 bases and J by 12 bases, with 17 bases of the junction left unmatched. Germline V CDR1 and CDR2: LGHNA, YSLEER. This CDR3 comprises 18 residues. CDR3 loop: CASSQDRSGRVVMYGQFF. The CDR3 bases are TGCGCCAGCAGCCAAGATAGGAGCGGGAGGGTTGTAATGTACGGGCAGTTCTTC.

In this sample, this clone turned up once. The V and J genes are TRBV12-3 or TRBV12-4 and TRBJ2-1, with D possibly TRBD2 on 5 matching bases. The CDR3 length is 12 residues. The V end was cut by 6 bases, the J end by 6 bases, with 9 bases between. CDR3 coding DNA: TGTGCCAGCAGACTGGACTTCAATGAGCAGTTCTTC. Protein product: CASRLDFNEQFF.

V gene TRBV2 combines with J gene TRBJ2-7; D call uncertain. This CDR3 spans 13 amino acids. V was trimmed by 3 bases and J by 2 bases, leaving 8 bases between them. CDR1 and CDR2 (germline): SNHLY, FYNNEI. The CDR3 reads CASSDAEPYEQYV. The CDR3 DNA reads as TGTGCCAGCAGTGATGCGGAGCCCTACGAGCAGTACGTC.